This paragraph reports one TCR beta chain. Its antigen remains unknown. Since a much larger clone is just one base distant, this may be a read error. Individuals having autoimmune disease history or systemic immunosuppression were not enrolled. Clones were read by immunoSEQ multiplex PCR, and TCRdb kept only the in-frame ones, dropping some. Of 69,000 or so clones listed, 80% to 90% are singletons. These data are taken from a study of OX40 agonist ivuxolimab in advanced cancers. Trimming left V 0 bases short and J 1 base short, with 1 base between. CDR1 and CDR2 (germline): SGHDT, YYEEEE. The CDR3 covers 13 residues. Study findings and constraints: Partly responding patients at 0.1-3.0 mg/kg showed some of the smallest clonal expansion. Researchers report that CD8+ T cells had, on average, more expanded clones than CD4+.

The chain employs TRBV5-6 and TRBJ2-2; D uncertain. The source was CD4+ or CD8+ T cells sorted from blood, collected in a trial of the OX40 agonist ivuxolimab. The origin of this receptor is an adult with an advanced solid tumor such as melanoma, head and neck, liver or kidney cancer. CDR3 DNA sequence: TGTGCCAGCAGCTTGGGGAACACCGGGGAGCTGTTTTTT. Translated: CASSLGNTGELFF.